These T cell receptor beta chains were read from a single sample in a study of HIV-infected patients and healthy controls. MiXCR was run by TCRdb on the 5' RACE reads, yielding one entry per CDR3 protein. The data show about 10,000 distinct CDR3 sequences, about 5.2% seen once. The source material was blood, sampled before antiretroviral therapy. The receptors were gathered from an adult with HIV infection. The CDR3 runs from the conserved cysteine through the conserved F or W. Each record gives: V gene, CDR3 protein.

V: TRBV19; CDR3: CASSIGVSGANVLTF
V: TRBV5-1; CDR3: CASSPGTGEAFF
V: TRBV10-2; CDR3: CASRLSVSYEQYF
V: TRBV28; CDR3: CASSLRGIETQYF
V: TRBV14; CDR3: CASSLNRGTEAFF
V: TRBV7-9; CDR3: CASSLDSNYEQYF
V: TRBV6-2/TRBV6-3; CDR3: CASSYFSLNTEAFF
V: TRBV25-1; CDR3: CASSGHTQGLAYDTQYF
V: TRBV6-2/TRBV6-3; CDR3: CASEKGGKAFF
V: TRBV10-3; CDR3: CAISEPGVVTEAFF
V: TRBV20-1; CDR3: CSARDHRADVYEQYF
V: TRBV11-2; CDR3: CASSLAGLYEQYF
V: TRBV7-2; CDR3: CASSLLVLAGVAETQYF
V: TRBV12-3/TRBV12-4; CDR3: CASSWDRNNQPQHF
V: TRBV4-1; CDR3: CASSQVPGDFGETQYF
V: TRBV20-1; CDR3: CSARELAGVRNEQYF
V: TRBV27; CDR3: CATMMNRGGGQPQHF
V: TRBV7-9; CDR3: CASSLGGTDTQYF
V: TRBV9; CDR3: CASSVGPGLQETQYF
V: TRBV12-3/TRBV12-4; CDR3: CASSRWEFQETQYF
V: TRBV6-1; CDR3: CASSEAGGAKNIQYF
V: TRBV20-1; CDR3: CSAYPRDKNSYEQYF
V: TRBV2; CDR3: CASSDTEAFF
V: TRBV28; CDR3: CASSKGYGQREQYF
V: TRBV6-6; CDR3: CASSFSQDSPLHF
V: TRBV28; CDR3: CASSSGLAGVNEQFF
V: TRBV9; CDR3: CASSVRPPLHF
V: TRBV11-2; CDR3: CASSLVRDTQYF
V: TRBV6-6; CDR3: CASSKRDQRDTEAFF
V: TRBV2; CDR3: CASIGGNTEAFF
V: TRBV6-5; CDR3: CASSPNRGRLQFF
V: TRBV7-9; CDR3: CASSSTRTDRTYEQYF
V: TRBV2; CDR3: CASSAGVHGYTF
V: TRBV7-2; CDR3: CASNLRETAAINEQFF
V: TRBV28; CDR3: CASGSPYNEQFF
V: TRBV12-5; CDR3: CANQLAGSYNEQFF
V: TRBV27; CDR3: CASSRRQGELYEQYF
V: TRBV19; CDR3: CASRDRFLNTEAFF
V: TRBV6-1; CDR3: CASSLQGPRDSPIHF
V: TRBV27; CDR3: CASSPRQGAHGYTF
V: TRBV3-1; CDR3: CASSQDLFPGGTEAFF
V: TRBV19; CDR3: CASSTGTYEQYF
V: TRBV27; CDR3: CATSGKAGGPDTQYF